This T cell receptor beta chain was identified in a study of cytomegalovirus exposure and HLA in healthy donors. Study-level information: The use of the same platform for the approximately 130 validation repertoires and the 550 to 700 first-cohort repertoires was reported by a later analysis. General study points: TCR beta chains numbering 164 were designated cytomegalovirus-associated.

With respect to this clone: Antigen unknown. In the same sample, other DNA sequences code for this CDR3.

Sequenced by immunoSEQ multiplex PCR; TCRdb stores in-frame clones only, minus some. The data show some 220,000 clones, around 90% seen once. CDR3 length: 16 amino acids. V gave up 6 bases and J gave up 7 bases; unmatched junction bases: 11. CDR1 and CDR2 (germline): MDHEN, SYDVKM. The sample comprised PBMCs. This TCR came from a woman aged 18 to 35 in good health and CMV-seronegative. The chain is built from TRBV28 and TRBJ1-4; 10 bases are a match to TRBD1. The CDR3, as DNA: TGTGCCAGCAGCCCCCCACGACAGGGGGCTGGTGAAAAACTGTTTTTT. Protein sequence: CASSPPRQGAGEKLFF.